The rows below give T cell receptor beta chains drawn from one sample of a study of blood T cell repertoires in COVID-19. Here immunoSEQ multiplex PCR was the method, and the copy in TCRdb shows in-frame clones only, minus some. The sample shows some 150,000 clones, 85% to 90% of them seen only once. Specimen: peripheral blood. Receptors were obtained from a woman in her sixties or seventies with COVID-19, enrolled during active disease. CDR3s include the opening cysteine and the closing phenylalanine or tryptophan. A D gene is named only where the DNA matches it firmly. Clone size, where shown, is once, few, many, or a class for clones that have expanded.

cdr3_nt cdr3_aa j_call v_call cdr3_length d_call clone_size
TGTGCCAGCAGCTTGGACTTCTCCTACAATGAGCAGTTCTTC CASSLDFSYNEQFF TRBJ2-1 TRBV5-6 14 NA NA
TGTGCCAGCAGCCCCGGGACTAGCGGGAGTCGGGGCAATGAGCAGTTCTTC CASSPGTSGSRGNEQFF TRBJ2-1 TRBV11-3 17 TRBD2 NA
TGCGCCAGCAGGGGGGGGAACACTGAAGCTTTCTTT CASRGGNTEAFF TRBJ1-1 TRBV4-1 12 NA NA
TGCGCCAGCAGCCAAGTCCTAGCGGGAGGCGGGGATACGCAGTATTTT CASSQVLAGGGDTQYF TRBJ2-3 TRBV4-3 16 TRBD2 NA
TGTGCCAGCAGACTCAAAATCTCTGGAAACACCATATATTTT CASRLKISGNTIYF TRBJ1-3 TRBV13 14 NA NA
TGCGCCAGCAGCCAAGACGGGCAAACAGGGGGGTCGTACGAGCAGTACTTC CASSQDGQTGGSYEQYF TRBJ2-7 TRBV4-3 17 TRBD1 NA
TGTGCCTCAAGGGGGGGGGCTTACGAGCAGTACTTC CASRGGAYEQYF TRBJ2-7 TRBV27 12 NA once
TGTGCCAGCTTCCACTTAGGCACAGATACGCAGTATTTT CASFHLGTDTQYF TRBJ2-3 TRBV27 13 NA NA
TGTGCCAGCAGTTACACACAGGGTATAGGGGAGACCCAGTACTTC CASSYTQGIGETQYF TRBJ2-5 TRBV6-5 15 NA many
TGTGCCATCAGAGGGACAGGGGTCGAAAAACTGTTTTTT CAIRGTGVEKLFF TRBJ1-4 TRBV10-3 13 TRBD1 few
TGTGCCAGCAGTTTTCCGGACAACTCTGGAAACACCATATATTTT CASSFPDNSGNTIYF TRBJ1-3 TRBV6-2/TRBV6-3 15 NA NA
TGTGCCAGCAGCTTGGTTGGTGCATCAGGCATTCAGTACTTC CASSLVGASGIQYF TRBJ2-4 TRBV5-8 14 NA NA
TGTGCCACCCAGACAGGGGCTGCCACAGATACGCAGTATTTT CATQTGAATDTQYF TRBJ2-3 TRBV10-3 14 TRBD1 NA
TGTGCCAGCAGCAAAGTGAGGTATAGCAATCAGCCCCAGCATTTT CASSKVRYSNQPQHF TRBJ1-5 TRBV21-1 15 NA NA
TGTGCCAGCGACGGAGAGGGCCGTTCCTACAATGAGCAGTTCTTC CASDGEGRSYNEQFF TRBJ2-1 TRBV2 15 NA once
TGTGCCAGCAGTTTACCCGGGGGATCGGGCCCCTACGAGCAGTACTTC CASSLPGGSGPYEQYF TRBJ2-7 TRBV28 16 NA NA
TGTGCCAGCAGCTATTTCGGAGCGGACAGCGAATACTTC CASSYFGADSEYF TRBJ2-7 TRBV3-1/TRBV3-2 13 NA NA
TGTGCCACCAGTGATATACGGGAGGGCCGAGGTTATGGCGGGGAGCTGTTTTTT CATSDIREGRGYGGELFF TRBJ2-2 TRBV24-1 18 TRBD2 NA
TGTGCCATCAGTGAAAGAGGGATCGAGACCCAGTACTTC CAISERGIETQYF TRBJ2-5 TRBV10-3 13 NA NA
TGTGCCACCAGTGATTTGCAGCGGTCGTACAATGAGCAGTTCTTC CATSDLQRSYNEQFF TRBJ2-1 TRBV24-1 15 NA NA
TGTGCCAGCAGTCGTACGACAGGGGGCATTCCAGATACGCAGTATTTT CASSRTTGGIPDTQYF TRBJ2-3 TRBV27 16 TRBD1 NA
TGTGCCAGCAGTTGTCCTCAGGGTACCCCTTCGAACACTGAAGCTTTCTTT CASSCPQGTPSNTEAFF TRBJ1-1 TRBV6-9 17 NA NA
TGTGCCAGTAGTATAGGGGGAGGAAGCTCCTACGAGCAGTACTTC CASSIGGGSSYEQYF TRBJ2-7 TRBV19 15 NA NA
TGTGCCAGCAGACTGAAAGCGGGAGGGCCAGGCAATGAGCAGTTCTTC CASRLKAGGPGNEQFF TRBJ2-1 TRBV7-2 16 TRBD2 NA
TGTGCCAGCAGCCCTTCAGATACGCAGTATTTT CASSPSDTQYF TRBJ2-3 TRBV11-2 11 NA few
TGTGCCAGTAGCAAGACAGGGGATGGCTACACCTTC CASSKTGDGYTF TRBJ1-2 TRBV19 12 TRBD1 once
TGTGCCAGCAGCCAAGGAGCCAACCGCCTCGGGACAGGGGTTTACAATGAGCAGTTCTTC CASSQGANRLGTGVYNEQFF TRBJ2-1 TRBV3-1/TRBV3-2 20 TRBD1 NA
TGTGCCAGCAGTTTAGTCGGGACAGGTATCGTCCGGGGAACTGAAGCTTTCTTT CASSLVGTGIVRGTEAFF TRBJ1-1 TRBV27 18 TRBD1 few
TGTGCCAGCAGAGCGGCCGGTGAGCAGTTCTTC CASRAAGEQFF TRBJ2-1 TRBV28 11 NA NA
TGTGCCTGGCGCCTCGAGGGCGGCAAAAACATTCAGTACTTC CAWRLEGGKNIQYF TRBJ2-4 TRBV30 14 NA NA
TGTGCCAGCAGCTTCAGGCGGGTCGGGGTCTCTGAAGCTTTCTTT CASSFRRVGVSEAFF TRBJ1-1 TRBV7-2 15 NA NA
TGTGCCAGCAGCTTAGGACAGGGGCGCCGGGCCCTCCACTTT CASSLGQGRRALHF TRBJ1-6 TRBV7-9 14 TRBD1 NA
TGTGCCAGCAGCTTTCCTAGGGGAGGGGGACCCCAGCATTTT CASSFPRGGGPQHF TRBJ1-5 TRBV7-8 14 NA once
TGCAGCGCTGGACAGGTTAACACCGGGGAGCTGTTTTTT CSAGQVNTGELFF TRBJ2-2 TRBV29-1 13 TRBD1 NA
TGCGCCAGCAGCTTGGCCGGGGGCTCTGGAAACACCATATATTTT CASSLAGGSGNTIYF TRBJ1-3 TRBV5-1 15 NA once
TGTGCTAGTGGTTTGAACAGGGGGCGCGAGGATGAGCAGTTCTTC CASGLNRGREDEQFF TRBJ2-1 TRBV12-5 15 TRBD1 once
TGTGCCAGCAGCAAGCGGGAGGAGAATGGTAATGAGCAGTTCTTC CASSKREENGNEQFF TRBJ2-1 TRBV11-3 15 TRBD2 NA
TGTGCCAGCAGTTTTGCCCAGGGGGACGAAGAGACCCAGTACTTC CASSFAQGDEETQYF TRBJ2-5 TRBV6-2/TRBV6-3 15 TRBD1 once
TGTGCCAGCAGTTTTGGGACAGGGCCGAACACTGAAGCTTTCTTT CASSFGTGPNTEAFF TRBJ1-1 TRBV6-2/TRBV6-3 15 TRBD1 NA
TGTGCCACCAGTGATGACAGGGTTTTCGGGAATGAGCAGTTCTTC CATSDDRVFGNEQFF TRBJ2-1 TRBV24-1 15 TRBD1 NA
TGTGCCAGCAGCCTCAGATACAATGAGCAGTTCTTC CASSLRYNEQFF TRBJ2-1 TRBV7-2 12 NA NA
TGTGCCAGCAGCCAAGACAGACTGTATGGCTACACCTTC CASSQDRLYGYTF TRBJ1-2 TRBV16 13 NA NA
TGCGCCAGCAGCCAAGTCCCAGCGGGAGTAACAGATACGCAGTATTTT CASSQVPAGVTDTQYF TRBJ2-3 TRBV4-3 16 TRBD2 NA
TGTGCCAGCAGCGTGACCGGGACTAGCGTAAGTGGTGAGCAGTTCTTC CASSVTGTSVSGEQFF TRBJ2-1 TRBV5-4 16 TRBD2 NA
TGTGCCAGCAGTCCCCAGGTTTATGGCTACACCTTC CASSPQVYGYTF TRBJ1-2 TRBV28 12 NA few
TGTGCCAGCAGCATGGGACAGGCGAGATACAATGAGCAGTTCTTC CASSMGQARYNEQFF TRBJ2-1 TRBV5-4 15 TRBD1 NA
TGTGCCAGCAGTCACACAGGGGGCGATGGCTACACCTTC CASSHTGGDGYTF TRBJ1-2 TRBV13 13 TRBD1 NA
TGTGCCAGCAGTTTAACAGGGGTTGAGACCCAGTACTTC CASSLTGVETQYF TRBJ2-5 TRBV12-3/TRBV12-4 13 TRBD1 NA
TGTGCCAGCAGCTCAGGGGGCGGCCAAGCCTACGAGCAGTACTTC CASSSGGGQAYEQYF TRBJ2-7 TRBV7-9 15 TRBD1 NA
TGTGCCAGCAGTGGTTCGGGAGGGCGTTTTGTCTACAATGAGCAGTTCTTC CASSGSGGRFVYNEQFF TRBJ2-1 TRBV25-1 17 TRBD2 NA
TGTGCCAGCAGTTTTTCTGGACAGGGTAATTCACCCCTCCACTTT CASSFSGQGNSPLHF TRBJ1-6 TRBV27 15 TRBD1 NA
TGTGCCAGTAGACCCCCCGGGGGAATTGGGAATTCACCCCTCCACTTT CASRPPGGIGNSPLHF TRBJ1-6 TRBV19 16 NA NA
TGTGCCAGCTCACTGTCAGGGCTTATCCAAGAGACCCAGTACTTC CASSLSGLIQETQYF TRBJ2-5 TRBV18 15 NA NA
TGCGCCAGCAGCCAAGAATCCCTCCGGGGGCAGCCCCAGCATTTT CASSQESLRGQPQHF TRBJ1-5 TRBV4-1 15 NA NA
TGTGCCACAACGGACAGGTGGGGTGAAGCTTTCTTT CATTDRWGEAFF TRBJ1-1 TRBV24-1 12 TRBD1 NA
TGTGCCCGAAGGGGGTACGAGCAGTACTTC CARRGYEQYF TRBJ2-7 TRBV6-5 10 NA few